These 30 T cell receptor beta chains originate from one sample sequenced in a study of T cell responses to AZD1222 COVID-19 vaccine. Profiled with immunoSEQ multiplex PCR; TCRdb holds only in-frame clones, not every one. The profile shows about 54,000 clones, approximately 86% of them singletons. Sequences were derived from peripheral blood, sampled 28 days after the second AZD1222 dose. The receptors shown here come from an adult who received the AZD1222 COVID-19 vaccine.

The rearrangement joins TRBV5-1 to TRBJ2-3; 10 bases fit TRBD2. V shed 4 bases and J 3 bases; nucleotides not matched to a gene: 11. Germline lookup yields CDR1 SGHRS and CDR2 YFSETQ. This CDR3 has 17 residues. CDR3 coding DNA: TGCGCCAGCAGCCCGAGCGGGAGGGCCCTAAGGACAGATACGCAGTATTTT. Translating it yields CASSPSGRALRTDTQYF.

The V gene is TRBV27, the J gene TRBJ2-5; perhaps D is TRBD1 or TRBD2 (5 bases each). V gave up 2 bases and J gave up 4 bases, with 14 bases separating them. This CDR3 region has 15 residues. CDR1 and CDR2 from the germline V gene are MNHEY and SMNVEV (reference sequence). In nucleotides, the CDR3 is TGTGCCAGCAGTTTAACCTCCGGGACCGGAGAGACCCAGTACTTC. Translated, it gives CASSLTSGTGETQYF.

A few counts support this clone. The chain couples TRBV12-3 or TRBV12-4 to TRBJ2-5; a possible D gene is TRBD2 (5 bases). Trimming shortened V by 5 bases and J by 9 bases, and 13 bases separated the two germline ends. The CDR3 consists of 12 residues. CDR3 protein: CASSNGVWAQYF. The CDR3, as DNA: TGTGCCAGCAGTAACGGGGTTTGGGCCCAGTACTTC.

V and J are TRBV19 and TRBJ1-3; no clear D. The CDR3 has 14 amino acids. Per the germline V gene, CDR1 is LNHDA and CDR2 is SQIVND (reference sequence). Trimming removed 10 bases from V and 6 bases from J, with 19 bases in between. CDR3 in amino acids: CATATSRRTNTIYF. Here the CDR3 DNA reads TGTGCCACCGCTACTTCTAGGCGTACAAACACCATATATTTT.

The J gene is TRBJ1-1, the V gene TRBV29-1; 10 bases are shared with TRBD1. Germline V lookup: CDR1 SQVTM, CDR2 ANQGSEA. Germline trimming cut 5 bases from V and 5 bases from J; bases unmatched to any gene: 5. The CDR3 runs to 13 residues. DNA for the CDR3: TGCAGCGTTTCGACAGGGGGCATGACTGAAGCTTTCTTT. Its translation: CSVSTGGMTEAFF.

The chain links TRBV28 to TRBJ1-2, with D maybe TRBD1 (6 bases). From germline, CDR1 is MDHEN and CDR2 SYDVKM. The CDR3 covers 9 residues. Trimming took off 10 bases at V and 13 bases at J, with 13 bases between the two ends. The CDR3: CATGGASTF. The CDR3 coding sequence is TGTGCCACGGGGGGGGCGAGCACCTTC.

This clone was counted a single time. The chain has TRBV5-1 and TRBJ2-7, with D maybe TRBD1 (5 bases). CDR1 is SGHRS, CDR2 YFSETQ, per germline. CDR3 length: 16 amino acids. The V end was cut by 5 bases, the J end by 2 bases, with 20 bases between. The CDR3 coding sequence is TGCGCCAGCAGTTCCCAGGGTTTCAACAGACCCTACGAGCAGTACTTC. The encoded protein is CASSSQGFNRPYEQYF.

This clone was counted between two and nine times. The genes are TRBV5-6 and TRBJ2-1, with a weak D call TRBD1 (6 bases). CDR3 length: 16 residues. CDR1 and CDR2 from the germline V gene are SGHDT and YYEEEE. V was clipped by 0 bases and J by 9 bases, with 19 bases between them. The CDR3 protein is CASSLASSWGRGEQFF. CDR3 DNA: TGTGCCAGCAGCTTGGCTTCGAGTTGGGGGCGCGGTGAGCAGTTCTTC.

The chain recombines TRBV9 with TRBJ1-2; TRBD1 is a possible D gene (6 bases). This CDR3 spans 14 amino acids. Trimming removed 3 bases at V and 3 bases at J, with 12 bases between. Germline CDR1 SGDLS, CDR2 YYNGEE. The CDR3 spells CASSASRGHYGYTF. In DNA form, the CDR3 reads TGTGCCAGCAGCGCCAGTCGGGGGCACTATGGCTACACCTTC.

In DNA form, the CDR3 reads TGTGCCAGCAAGAGGGTGTCGGACAGGGAAACATATAGCAATCAGCCCCAGCATTTT. This gives the protein CASKRVSDRETYSNQPQHF. This chain uses TRBV7-6 with TRBJ1-5; 8 nucleotides agree with TRBD1. Germline CDR1 reads SGHVS; CDR2 reads FNYEAQ. After removal of 7 bases from V and 0 bases from J, the junction contained 17 bases not matched to a gene. The CDR3 is 19 amino acids.

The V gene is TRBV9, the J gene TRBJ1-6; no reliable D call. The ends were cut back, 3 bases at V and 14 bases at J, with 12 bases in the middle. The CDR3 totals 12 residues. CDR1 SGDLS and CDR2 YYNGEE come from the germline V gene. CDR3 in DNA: TGTGCCAGCAGCGCAAGGAGTTTTGCCCTCCACTTT. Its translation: CASSARSFALHF.

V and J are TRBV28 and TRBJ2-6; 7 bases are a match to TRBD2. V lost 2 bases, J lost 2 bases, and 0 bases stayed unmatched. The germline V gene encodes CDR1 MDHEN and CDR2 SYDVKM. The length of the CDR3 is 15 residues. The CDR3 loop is CASSLGGAGANVLTF. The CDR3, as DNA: TGTGCCAGCAGTTTAGGGGGGGCTGGGGCCAACGTCCTGACTTTC. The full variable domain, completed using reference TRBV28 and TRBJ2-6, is DVKVTQSSRYLVKRTGEKVFLECVQDMDHENMFWYRQDPGLGLRLIYFSYDVKMKEKGDIPEGYSVSREKKERFSLILESASTNQTSMYLCASSLGGAGANVLTFGAGSRLTVL.

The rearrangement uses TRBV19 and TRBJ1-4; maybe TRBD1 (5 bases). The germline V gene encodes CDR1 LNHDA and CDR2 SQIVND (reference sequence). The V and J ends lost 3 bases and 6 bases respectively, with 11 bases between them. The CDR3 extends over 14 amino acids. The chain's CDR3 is CASSIGGFYEKLFF. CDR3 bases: TGTGCCAGTAGTATTGGGGGGTTCTATGAAAAACTGTTTTTT.

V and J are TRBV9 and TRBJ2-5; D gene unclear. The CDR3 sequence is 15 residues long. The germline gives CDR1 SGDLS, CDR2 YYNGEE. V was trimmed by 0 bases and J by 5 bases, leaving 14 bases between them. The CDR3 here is CASSVAEGFWETQYF. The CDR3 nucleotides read TGTGCCAGCAGCGTAGCTGAAGGGTTCTGGGAGACCCAGTACTTC.

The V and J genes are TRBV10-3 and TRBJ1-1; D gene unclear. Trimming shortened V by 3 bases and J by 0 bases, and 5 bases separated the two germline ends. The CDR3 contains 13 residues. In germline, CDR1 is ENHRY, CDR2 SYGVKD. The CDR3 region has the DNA TGTGCCATCAGTGACAGCATGAACACTGAAGCTTTCTTT. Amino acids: CAISDSMNTEAFF.

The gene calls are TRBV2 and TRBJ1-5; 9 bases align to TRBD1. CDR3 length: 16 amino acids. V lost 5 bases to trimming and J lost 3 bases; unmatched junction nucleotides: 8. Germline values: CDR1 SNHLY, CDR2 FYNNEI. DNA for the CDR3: TGTGCCAGCAGTCCGGGACAGGGAATACTCAATCAGCCCCAGCATTTT. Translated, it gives CASSPGQGILNQPQHF.

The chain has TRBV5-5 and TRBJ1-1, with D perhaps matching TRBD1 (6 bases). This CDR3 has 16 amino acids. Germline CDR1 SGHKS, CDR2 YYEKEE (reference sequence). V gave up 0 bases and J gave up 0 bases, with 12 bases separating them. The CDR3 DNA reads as TGTGCCAGCAGCTTGGGTCCAGGGGCCTTGAACACTGAAGCTTTCTTT. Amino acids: CASSLGPGALNTEAFF.

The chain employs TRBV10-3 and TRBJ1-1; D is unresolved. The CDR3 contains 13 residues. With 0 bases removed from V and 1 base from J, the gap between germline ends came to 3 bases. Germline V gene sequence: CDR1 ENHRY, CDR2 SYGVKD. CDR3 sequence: CAISESGNTEAFF. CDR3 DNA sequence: TGTGCCATCAGTGAGTCAGGGAACACTGAAGCTTTCTTT.

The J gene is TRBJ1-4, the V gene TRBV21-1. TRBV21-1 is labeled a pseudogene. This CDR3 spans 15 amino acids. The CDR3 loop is CASILGPMGDEKLFF. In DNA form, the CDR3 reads TGTGCCAGCATCTTGGGGCCAATGGGAGATGAAAAACTGTTTTTT.

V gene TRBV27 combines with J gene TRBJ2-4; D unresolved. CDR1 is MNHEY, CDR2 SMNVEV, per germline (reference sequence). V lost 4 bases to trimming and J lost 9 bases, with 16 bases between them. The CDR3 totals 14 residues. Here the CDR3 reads CASSSPSLVPIQYF. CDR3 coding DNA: TGTGCCAGCAGTTCCCCCTCCCTAGTTCCCATTCAGTACTTC.

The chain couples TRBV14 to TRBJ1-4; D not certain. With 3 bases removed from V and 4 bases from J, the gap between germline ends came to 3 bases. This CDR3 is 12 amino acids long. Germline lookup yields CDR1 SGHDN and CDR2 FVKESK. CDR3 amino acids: CASSHYNEKLFF. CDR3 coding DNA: TGTGCCAGCAGCCACTATAATGAAAAACTGTTTTTT.

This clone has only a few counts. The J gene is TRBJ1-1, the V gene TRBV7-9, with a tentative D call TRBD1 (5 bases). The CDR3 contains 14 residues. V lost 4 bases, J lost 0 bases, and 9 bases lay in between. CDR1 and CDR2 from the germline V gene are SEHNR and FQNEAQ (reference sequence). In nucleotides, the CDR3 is TGTGCCAGCAGCTCGACAGACATGAACACTGAAGCTTTCTTT. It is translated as CASSSTDMNTEAFF.

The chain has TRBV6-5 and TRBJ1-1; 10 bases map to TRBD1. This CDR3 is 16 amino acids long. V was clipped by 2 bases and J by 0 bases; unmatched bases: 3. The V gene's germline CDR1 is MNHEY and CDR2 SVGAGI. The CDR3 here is CASSYGGQGLNTEAFF. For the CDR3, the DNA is TGTGCCAGCAGTTACGGGGGACAGGGGTTGAACACTGAAGCTTTCTTT.

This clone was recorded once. The CDR3 here is CASSPSGGANTGELFF. The CDR3 nucleotides are TGCGCCAGCAGCCCTAGCGGGGGAGCGAACACCGGGGAGCTGTTTTTT. The chain has TRBV5-1 and TRBJ2-2; 10 bases are a match to TRBD2. Germline V CDR1 and CDR2: SGHRS, YFSETQ. This CDR3 contains 16 residues. The ends lost 4 bases at V and 0 bases at J; junction bases unmatched: 3. Full variable domain (missing parts from reference TRBV5-1 and TRBJ2-2): KAGVTQTPRYLIKTRGQQVTLSCSPISGHRSVSWYQQTPGQGLQFLFEYFSETQRNKGNFPGRFSGRQFSNSRSEMNVSTLELGDSALYLCASSPSGGANTGELFFGEGSRLTVL.

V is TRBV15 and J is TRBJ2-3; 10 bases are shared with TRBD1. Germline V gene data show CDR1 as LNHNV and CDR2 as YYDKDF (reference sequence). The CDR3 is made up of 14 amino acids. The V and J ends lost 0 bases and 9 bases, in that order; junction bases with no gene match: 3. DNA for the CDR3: TGTGCCACCAGCAGAGATAGGGGACAGGGGACGCAGTATTTT. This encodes CATSRDRGQGTQYF.

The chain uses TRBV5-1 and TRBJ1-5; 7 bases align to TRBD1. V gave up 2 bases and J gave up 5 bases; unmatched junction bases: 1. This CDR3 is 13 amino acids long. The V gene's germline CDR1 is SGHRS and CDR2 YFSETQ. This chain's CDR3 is CASSFTGDQPQHF. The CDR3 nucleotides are TGCGCCAGCAGCTTTACAGGGGATCAGCCCCAGCATTTT. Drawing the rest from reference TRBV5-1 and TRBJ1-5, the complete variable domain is KAGVTQTPRYLIKTRGQQVTLSCSPISGHRSVSWYQQTPGQGLQFLFEYFSETQRNKGNFPGRFSGRQFSNSRSEMNVSTLELGDSALYLCASSFTGDQPQHFGDGTRLSIL.

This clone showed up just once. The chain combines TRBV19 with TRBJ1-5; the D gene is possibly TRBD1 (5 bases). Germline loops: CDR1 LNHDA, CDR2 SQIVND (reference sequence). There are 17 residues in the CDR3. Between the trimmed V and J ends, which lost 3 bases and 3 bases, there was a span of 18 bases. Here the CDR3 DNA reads TGTGCCAGTAGTATCACGGGGACGGTATCCTTCAATCAGCCCCAGCATTTT. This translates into CASSITGTVSFNQPQHF.

The CDR3 is CASSFEGSPLHF. The CDR3 DNA reads as TGTGCCAGCAGTTTTGAAGGTTCACCCCTCCACTTT. V gene TRBV12-3 or TRBV12-4 combines with J gene TRBJ1-6; no definite D call. The CDR3 length is 12 residues. Trimming took off 3 bases at V and 9 bases at J, with 6 bases between the two ends.

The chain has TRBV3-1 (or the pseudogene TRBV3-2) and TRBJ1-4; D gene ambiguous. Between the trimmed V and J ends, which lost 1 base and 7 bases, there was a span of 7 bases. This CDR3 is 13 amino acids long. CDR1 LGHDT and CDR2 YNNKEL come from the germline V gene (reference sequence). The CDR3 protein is CASSQGGREKLFF. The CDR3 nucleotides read TGTGCCAGCAGCCAAGGGGGTCGTGAAAAACTGTTTTTT.

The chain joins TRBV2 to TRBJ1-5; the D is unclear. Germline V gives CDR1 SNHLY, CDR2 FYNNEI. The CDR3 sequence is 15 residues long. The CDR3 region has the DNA TGTGCATCCGGCGAGCCAGACTATAGCAATCAGCCCCAGCATTTT. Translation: CASGEPDYSNQPQHF. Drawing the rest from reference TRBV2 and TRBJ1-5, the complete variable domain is EPEVTQTPSHQVTQMGQEVILRCVPISNHLYFYWYRQILGQKVEFLVSFYNNEISEKSEIFDDQFSVERPDGSNFTLKIRSTKLEDSAMYFCASGEPDYSNQPQHFGDGTRLSIL.